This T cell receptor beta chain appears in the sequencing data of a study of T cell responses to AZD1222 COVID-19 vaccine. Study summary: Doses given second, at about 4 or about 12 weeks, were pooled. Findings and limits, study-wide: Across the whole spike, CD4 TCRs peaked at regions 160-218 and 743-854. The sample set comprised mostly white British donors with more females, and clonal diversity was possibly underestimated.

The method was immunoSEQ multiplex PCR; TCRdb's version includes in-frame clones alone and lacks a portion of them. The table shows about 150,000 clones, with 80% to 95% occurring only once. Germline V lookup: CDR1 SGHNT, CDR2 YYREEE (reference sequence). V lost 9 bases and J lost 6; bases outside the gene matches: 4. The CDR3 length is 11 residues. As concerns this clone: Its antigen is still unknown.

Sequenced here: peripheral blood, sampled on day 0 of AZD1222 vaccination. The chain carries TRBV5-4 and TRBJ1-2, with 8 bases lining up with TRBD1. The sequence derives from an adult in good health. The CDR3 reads CATQGADGYTF. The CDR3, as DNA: TGTGCCACGCAGGGGGCAGATGGCTACACCTTC.